Only a few counts were recorded for the clone carrying this TCR beta chain. The antigen is unknown. This entry comes from a study of CD4 T cells in relation to SARS-CoV-2 and coronaviruses. Trimming left V 0 bases short and J 7 bases short, with 13 bases between. The CDR3 runs to 16 residues. Germline V gives CDR1 MNHEY, CDR2 SVGAGI. Unexposed donor CD4+ T cells date from about 2011-2018, before the COVID-19 pandemic. CD4+ T cells were isolated from the cells after less than 13 days of culture. The repertoire was sequenced with immunoSEQ multiplex PCR; TCRdb's copy has only in-frame clones and lacks some. The sample lists around 16,000 clones, approximately 80% occurring once.

Input material: CD4+ T cells from PBMCs, cultured in vitro. This sequence joins TRBV6-5 and TRBJ1-6; D gene uncertain. This clonotype originated in a human donor in good health. CDR3 bases: TGTGCCAGCAGTTACTCCCGGCGAAGCTTGAATTCACCCCTCCACTTT. It encodes CASSYSRRSLNSPLHF.